The entry that follows covers one T cell receptor beta chain sequence. This CDR3 has 13 residues. V gave up 7 bases and J gave up 3 bases, with 15 bases separating them. Germline CDR1 reads SQVTM; CDR2 reads ANQGSEA. Sequencing was performed with immunoSEQ multiplex PCR; in TCRdb, only in-frame clones are kept and a portion is missing. The sample lists 100,000 to 150,000 clones, roughly four fifths occurring once. The data were obtained in a study of blood T cell repertoires in COVID-19. At the level of the study: T cells, B-cell-depleted T cells, or PBMCs supplied cDNA or gDNA.

The receptor's source is a man aged 55 to 70 with acute or convalescent COVID-19. The specimen sequenced was peripheral blood. The rearrangement joins TRBV29-1 to TRBJ1-1; D is unclear. CDR3 residues: CSEDTTLDTEAFF. Here the CDR3 DNA reads TGCAGCGAAGATACGACACTAGACACTGAAGCTTTCTTT.